The clone carrying this T cell receptor (beta chain) was seen at least ten times. Its antigen is not known. The data belong to a study of response to subunit inactivated influenza vaccine. Broader study findings: Authors suggested each seasonal flu vaccination may recruit only limited numbers of new T cells.

TCRdb passed the RT-PCR reads through MiXCR, listing each CDR3 protein once. This table holds under 500,000 distinct CDR3 sequences, about 10% found once. The germline V gene encodes CDR1 MNHEY and CDR2 SVGEGT. V was cut by 7 bases and J by 7 bases, with 11 bases left in between. The CDR3 covers 12 residues. The sample consisted of PBMCs from blood, taken around seven weeks after vaccination. The sequence was collected from a man aged 50 to 59 who received an inactivated influenza vaccine. The chain recombines TRBV6-2 or TRBV6-3 with TRBJ2-1; D is uncertain. The CDR3 nucleotides read TGTGCCAGCACCCAAGGCGGTAATGAGCAGTTCTTC. As protein: CASTQGGNEQFF.